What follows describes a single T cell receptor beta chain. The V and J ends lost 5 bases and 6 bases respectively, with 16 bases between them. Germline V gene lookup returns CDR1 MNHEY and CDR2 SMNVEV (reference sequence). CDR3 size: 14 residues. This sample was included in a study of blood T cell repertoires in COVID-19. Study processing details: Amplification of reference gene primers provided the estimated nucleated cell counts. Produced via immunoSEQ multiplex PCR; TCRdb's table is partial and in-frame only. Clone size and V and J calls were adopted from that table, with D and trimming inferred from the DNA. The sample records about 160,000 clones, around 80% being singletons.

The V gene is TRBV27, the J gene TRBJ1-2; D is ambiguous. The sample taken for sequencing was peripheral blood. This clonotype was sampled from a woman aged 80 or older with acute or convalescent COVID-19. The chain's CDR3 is CASSEGYLGDGYTF. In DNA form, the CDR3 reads TGTGCCAGCAGTGAAGGGTATCTCGGGGATGGCTACACCTTC.